The clone carrying this TCR beta chain has more than one count but fewer than ten. CDR3 size: 15 residues. The V and J ends lost 2 bases and 4 bases, in that order; junction bases with no gene match: 8. Germline lookup yields CDR1 SGHDT and CDR2 YYEEEE. In the authors' methods: Estimation of nucleated cell counts was performed using reference gene primer amplification. Assay used: immunoSEQ multiplex PCR; TCRdb lists only in-frame clones, some missing. D and trimming come from the DNA, and the V and J calls and clone size come from that table. The sample records 210,000 or so clones, under 90% being singletons. Residents of over 20 US areas, aged about 18 to 89 years, made up the participants. These data originate in a study of blood T cell repertoires in COVID-19.

Input material: PBMCs or T cells enriched from blood (not recorded which). The chain recombines TRBV5-6 with TRBJ1-1; 7 nucleotides match TRBD1. This receptor was identified in a woman in her 50s who had been exposed to COVID-19. Here the CDR3 reads CASSFQGVWGTEAFF. CDR3 sequence (DNA): TGTGCCAGCAGCTTTCAGGGGGTCTGGGGCACTGAAGCTTTCTTT.